One and the same sample provided the 21 T cell receptor beta chains below, sequenced in a study of blood T cells in healthy people across ages (dated by TCRdb to 2013 to 2016). The protocol used for the library was 5' RACE. Data came from an Illumina HiSeq 2500. The second PCR ran for about 6 to 11 cycles and used a J-beta primer mix along with a sample-barcoded 5' primer. TCRdb's own reprocessing of the public reads used fastp at Q25 and MiXCR and kept productive beta chains. Rows with a matching CDR3 protein are joined into one entry that keeps the most common DNA and genes. Present in this sample are about 640,000 distinct CDR3 sequences, about 53% of which were seen just once. The ten largest clones capture approximately 37% of the sample. The sequencing sample was made of blood. These receptors all stem from a man aged 60 to 69 in good health.

The chain carries TRBV2 and TRBJ2-1; maybe TRBD1 (5 bases). The length of the CDR3 is 14 residues. The V gene lost 4 bases and the J gene lost 9 bases, with 16 bases spanning the gap. Germline V CDR1 and CDR2: SNHLY, FYNNEI. The CDR3 loop reads CASSGGLREGEQFF. The CDR3 DNA reads TGTGCCAGCAGTGGTGGGCTCAGGGAAGGTGAGCAGTTCTTC.

V is TRBV6-2 or TRBV6-3 and J is TRBJ2-5, with D perhaps assigned TRBD1 or TRBD2 (5 bases each). The DNA end lines up better with TRBJ2-7; the J call may be wrong. The CDR3 totals 13 residues. Per germline, CDR1 MNHEY and CDR2 SVGEGT. The CDR3 reads CATSGTGSYEQYF. The CDR3 DNA reads TGTGCCACCTCAGGGACGGGATCCTACGAGCAGTACTTC.

The table lists this clonotype with a count of one. Given a much more abundant clone one base away, this may be a read error. The V gene is TRBV9, the J gene TRBJ2-4; no reliable D call. TRBJ2-5 explains the end of the DNA better; the J call may be wrong. The CDR3 has 14 amino acids. From germline, CDR1 is SGDLS and CDR2 YYNGEE. CDR3 DNA sequence: TGTGCCAGCAGCGTAGGGGGTTCCCAAGGGACCCAGTACTTC. It translates to CASSVGGSQGTQYF.

The chain links TRBV19 to TRBJ2-7; 12 nucleotides line up with TRBD2. J lost 4 bases, V lost 6 bases, and 4 bases had no gene match. CDR3 size: 14 residues. Germline values: CDR1 LNHDA, CDR2 SQIVND (reference sequence). CDR3 DNA: TGTGCCAGTAGACCCACTAGCGGGGGGTACGAGCAGTACTTC. Its protein is CASRPTSGGYEQYF.

This chain joins TRBV12-3 or TRBV12-4 and TRBJ1-6; the match to TRBD1 covers 8 bases. The CDR3 totals 15 residues. With 5 bases clipped from V and 7 bases from J, the junction kept 7 bases outside the gene matches. The CDR3 region has the DNA TGTGCCAGCAGTCTCCTGACAGGGGTGAATTCACCCCTCCACTTT. It specifies CASSLLTGVNSPLHF.

Only one count was recorded for this clonotype. This chain uses TRBV2 with TRBJ2-4; D remains unclear. The germline gives CDR1 SNHLY, CDR2 FYNNEI. The CDR3 is 14 amino acids. The germline V and J ends were trimmed by 4 bases and 5 bases, with 12 bases remaining between them. CDR3 region: CASSGSRSQNIQYF. CDR3 sequence (DNA): TGTGCCAGCAGTGGGTCCAGGAGCCAAAACATTCAGTACTTC.

This clonotype was observed a handful of times. The rearrangement links TRBV20-1 to TRBJ2-5; TRBD1 is a possible D gene (6 bases). V was shortened by 8 bases and J by 5 bases, with 21 bases between the two germline ends. The CDR3 covers 14 residues. Germline values: CDR1 DFQATT, CDR2 SNEGSKA (reference sequence). The CDR3: CSRSDQGHGETQYF. The CDR3 bases are TGCAGTCGCTCGGACCAGGGGCATGGGGAGACCCAGTACTTC.

The chain joins TRBV11-2 to TRBJ2-7; the D gene could be TRBD1 or TRBD2 (7 bases each). The CDR3 loop spans 15 amino acids. The germline CDR1 and CDR2 sequences are SGHAT and FQNNGV. Deletions cut 2 bases from V and 2 bases from J, with 13 bases between. The CDR3 here is CASSLRGGGAYEQYF. Written as DNA, the CDR3 is TGTGCCAGCAGCTTAAGGGGAGGGGGCGCCTACGAGCAGTACTTC.

The chain combines TRBV20-1 with TRBJ1-2; 9 bases are a match to TRBD1. This CDR3 spans 12 amino acids. Looked up from germline, CDR1 is DFQATT and CDR2 is SNEGSKA (reference sequence). J was trimmed by 7 bases and V by 6 bases; bases with no gene match: 6. Here the CDR3 reads CSAYETGGGYTF. CDR3 DNA: TGCAGTGCATACGAGACAGGGGGTGGCTACACCTTC.

The chain joins TRBV15 to TRBJ2-7; perhaps D is TRBD1 or TRBD2 (5 bases each). Germline V gene lookup returns CDR1 LNHNV and CDR2 YYDKDF (reference sequence). This CDR3 is built from 13 residues. Between the trimmed V and J ends, which lost 3 bases and 6 bases, there was a span of 12 bases. DNA for the CDR3: TGTGCCACCAGCAGGGTGGGGGTCAGCGAGCAGTACTTC. Translating it yields CATSRVGVSEQYF.

The gene calls are TRBV12-3 or TRBV12-4 and TRBJ2-7, with no clear D. CDR3 length: 13 amino acids. Trimming took 5 bases from V and 2 from J, leaving 10 bases between them. The CDR3 nucleotides are TGTGCCAGCAGTAGGTCCGCACCCTACGAGCAGTACTTC. Its translation: CASSRSAPYEQYF.

As to this clonotype: At one end the junction does not follow the germline gene, possibly because of a read error. V and J are TRBV29-1 and TRBJ1-2; D is unclear. Per germline, CDR1 SQVTM and CDR2 ANQGSEA. CDR3 length: 12 amino acids. CDR3 DNA sequence: TGCAGCGTTGAGGTGCCCCCCTATGGCTGCACCTTC. The encoded protein is CSVEVPPYGCTF.

This clonotype was counted between two and nine times. The rearrangement links TRBV25-1 to TRBJ2-1, with D hard to call. Germline V gene data show CDR1 as MGHDK and CDR2 as SYGVNS. This CDR3 region has 16 residues. Trimming pared 1 base from V and 5 bases from J, leaving 15 bases between. CDR3 region: CASSELPNTVDNEQFF. CDR3 nucleotides: TGTGCCAGCAGTGAATTGCCTAATACCGTTGACAATGAGCAGTTCTTC. The full variable domain, rest sourced from reference TRBV25-1 and TRBJ2-1, is EADIYQTPRYLVIGTGKKITLECSQTMGHDKMYWYQQDPGMELHLIHYSYGVNSTEKGDLSSESTVSRIRTEHFPLTLESARPSHTSQYLCASSELPNTVDNEQFFGPGTRLTVL.

This clonotype was recorded at least ten times. The chain has TRBV12-3 or TRBV12-4 and TRBJ2-5; possible D gene TRBD1, 6 bases. Trimming removed 6 bases at V and 1 base at J, with 12 bases between. This CDR3 region has 14 residues. The CDR3 sequence: CASSRGQLQETQYF. As DNA, the CDR3 is TGTGCCAGCAGCCGCGGACAGCTCCAAGAGACCCAGTACTTC.

The CDR3 protein is CASSYSGENNEQFF. In DNA form, the CDR3 reads TGTGCCAGCAGTTACTCAGGGGAGAACAATGAGCAGTTCTTC. The V and J genes are TRBV6-6 and TRBJ2-1; perhaps D is TRBD1 or TRBD2 (5 bases each). CDR1 and CDR2 from the germline V gene are MNHNY and SVGAGI (reference sequence). This CDR3 has 14 amino acids. V was trimmed by 0 bases and J by 5 bases, leaving 8 bases between them.

The J gene is TRBJ2-3, the V gene TRBV5-1; weak D call: TRBD1 (6 bases). With 6 bases removed from V and 4 bases from J, the gap between germline ends came to 18 bases. This CDR3 region has 15 residues. Germline values: CDR1 SGHRS, CDR2 YFSETQ. The CDR3 bases are TGCGCCAGCAAAAGATCAGGGGTGTCGGCAGATACGCAGTATTTT. It yields the protein CASKRSGVSADTQYF.

This clonotype has just a few counts. The chain recombines TRBV20-1 with TRBJ1-2; TRBD1 aligns across 10 bases. Trimming at V came to 6 bases and at J to 4 bases, leaving 11 bases not matched to a gene. The CDR3 is 15 residues long. Germline CDR1 is DFQATT and CDR2 is SNEGSKA (reference sequence). CDR3 nucleotides: TGCAGTGCGCCCAGACAGGGGGCTGTTGTCTATGGCTACACCTTC. This translates into CSAPRQGAVVYGYTF.

The chain combines TRBV5-6 with TRBJ2-5; the D gene is possibly TRBD1 (6 bases). The CDR3 length is 14 residues. V lost 3 bases and J lost 6, with 15 bases in between. Germline V gene sequence: CDR1 SGHDT, CDR2 YYEEEE. CDR3 sequence: CASSSPLGGQTQYF. CDR3 DNA sequence: TGTGCCAGCAGCTCCCCCTTAGGGGGTCAGACCCAGTACTTC. The complete variable domain, with remaining parts taken from reference TRBV5-6 and TRBJ2-5, reads DAGVTQSPTHLIKTRGQQVTLRCSPKSGHDTVSWYQQALGQGPQFIFQYYEEEERQRGNFPDRFSGHQFPNYSSELNVNALLLGDSALYLCASSSPLGGQTQYFGPGTRLLVL.

In regard to this clonotype: An end of the junction does not agree with germline; a read error may underlie this. This chain joins TRBV20-1 and TRBJ1-6, with 10 bases that match TRBD1. The germline CDR1 and CDR2 sequences are DFQATT and SNEGSKA (reference sequence). This CDR3 has 13 residues. CDR3 residues: CGADRGRGSPLHF. The CDR3, as DNA: TGCGGTGCAGACAGGGGGCGCGGATCACCCCTCCACTTT.

This clonotype was seen a handful of times. The chain recombines TRBV3-1 with TRBJ1-1; 9 bases line up with TRBD1. In germline, CDR1 is LGHDT, CDR2 YNNKEL (reference sequence). V dropped 4 bases and J dropped 5; count of bases not matched to a gene: 5. This CDR3 is built from 14 residues. The DNA of the CDR3 is TGTGCCAGCAGCCCGGGGACAGGGAAAACTGAAGCTTTCTTT. Translation gives CASSPGTGKTEAFF.

This clonotype was picked up a small number of times. The chain couples TRBV6-2 or TRBV6-3 to TRBJ2-7, with TRBD1 matching 9 bases. The CDR3 is 15 residues long. Trimming took 6 bases from V and 3 from J; bases not matched to a gene: 9. The germline V gene has CDR1 MNHEY and CDR2 SVGEGT. The CDR3 DNA reads TGTGCCAGCAGAGCCGTCGGGACAGGGATCTACGAGCAGTACTTC. Amino acid sequence: CASRAVGTGIYEQYF.